This T cell receptor (beta chain) came from a study of a mutant IDH1 vaccine in newly diagnosed glioma. Across the study: The first vaccination came 4-6 weeks after radiotherapy alone, or with temozolomide cycles.

The CDR3 has 14 amino acids. In germline, CDR1 is SGHVS, CDR2 FQNEAQ. V lost 2 bases and J lost 3, with 11 bases in between. As for this clone: Its cognate antigen is unknown.

Time point here: week 5, during vaccination. With topical imiquimod, each dose of the vaccine consisted of 300 ug of mutant IDH1 20-mer peptide. This table comes from immunoSEQ multiplex PCR, and its TCRdb copy is limited to in-frame clones, with some not included. The sample has about 83,000 clones, over 75% seen once. This chain uses TRBV7-8 with TRBJ2-7; tentatively, D is TRBD1 or TRBD2 (5 bases each). The source was PBMCs, collected from a glioma patient whose treatment included an IDH1 peptide vaccine. This receptor was obtained from a woman aged 45-65 years with glioma. The CDR3 spells CASSLRDLLYEQYF. In DNA, the CDR3 is TGTGCCAGCAGCTTACGGGACCTTCTCTACGAGCAGTACTTC.